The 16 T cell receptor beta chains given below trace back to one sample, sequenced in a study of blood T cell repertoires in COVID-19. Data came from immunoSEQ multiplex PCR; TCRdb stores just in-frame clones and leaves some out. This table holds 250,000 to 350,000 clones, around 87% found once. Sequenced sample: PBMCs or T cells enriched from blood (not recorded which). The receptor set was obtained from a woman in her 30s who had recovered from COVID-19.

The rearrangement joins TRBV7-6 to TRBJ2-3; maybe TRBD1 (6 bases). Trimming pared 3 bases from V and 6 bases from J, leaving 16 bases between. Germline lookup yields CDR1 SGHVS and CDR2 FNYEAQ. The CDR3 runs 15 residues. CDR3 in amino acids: CASSLGVQGGDTQYF. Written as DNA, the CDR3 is TGTGCCAGCAGCTTGGGGGTACAGGGTGGGGATACGCAGTATTTT. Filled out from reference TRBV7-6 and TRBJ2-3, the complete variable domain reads GAGVSQSPRYKVTKRGQDVALRCDPISGHVSLYWYRQALGQGPEFLTYFNYEAQQDKSGLPNDRFSAERPEGSISTLTIQRTEQRDSAMYRCASSLGVQGGDTQYFGPGTRLTVL.

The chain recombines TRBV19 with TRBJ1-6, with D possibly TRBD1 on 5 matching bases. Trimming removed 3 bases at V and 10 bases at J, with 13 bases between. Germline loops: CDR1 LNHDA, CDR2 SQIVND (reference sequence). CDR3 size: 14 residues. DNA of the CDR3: TGTGCCAGTAGTATGGTGGCAGGGCAATCACCCCTCCACTTT. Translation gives CASSMVAGQSPLHF.

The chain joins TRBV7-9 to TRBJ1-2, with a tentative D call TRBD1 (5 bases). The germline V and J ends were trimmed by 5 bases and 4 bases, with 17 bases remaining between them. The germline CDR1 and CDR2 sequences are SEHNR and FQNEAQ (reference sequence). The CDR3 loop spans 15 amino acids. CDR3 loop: CASSLGGVRVYGYTF. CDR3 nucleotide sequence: TGTGCCAGCAGCCTGGGGGGTGTAAGAGTCTATGGCTACACCTTC. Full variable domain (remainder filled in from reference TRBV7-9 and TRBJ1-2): DTGVSQNPRHKITKRGQNVTFRCDPISEHNRLYWYRQTLGQGPEFLTYFQNEAQLEKSRLLSDRFSAERPKGSFSTLEIQRTEQGDSAMYLCASSLGGVRVYGYTFGSGTRLTVV.

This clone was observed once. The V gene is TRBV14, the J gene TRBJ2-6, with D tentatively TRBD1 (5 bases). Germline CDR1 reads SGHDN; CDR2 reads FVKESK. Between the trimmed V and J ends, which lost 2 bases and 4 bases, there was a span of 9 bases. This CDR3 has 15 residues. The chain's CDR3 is CASSQPGSGANVLTF. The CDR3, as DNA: TGTGCCAGCAGCCAACCAGGGTCAGGGGCCAACGTCCTGACTTTC.

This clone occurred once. The CDR3 nucleotides read TGTGCCAGCAGCTTTAGTCACACTGAAGCTTTCTTT. This translates into CASSFSHTEAFF. The chain is built from TRBV7-9 and TRBJ1-1; no clear D gene. Looked up from germline, CDR1 is SEHNR and CDR2 is FQNEAQ (reference sequence). The CDR3 sequence is 12 residues long. V was shortened by 3 bases and J by 3 bases, with 5 bases between the two germline ends.

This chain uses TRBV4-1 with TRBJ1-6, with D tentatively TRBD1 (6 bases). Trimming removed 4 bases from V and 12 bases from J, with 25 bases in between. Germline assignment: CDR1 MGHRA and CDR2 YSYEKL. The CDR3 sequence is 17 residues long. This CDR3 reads CASSLTSDRSSFGPLHF. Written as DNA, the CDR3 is TGCGCCAGCAGCCTAACCTCCGACAGGAGTAGTTTCGGACCCCTCCACTTT.

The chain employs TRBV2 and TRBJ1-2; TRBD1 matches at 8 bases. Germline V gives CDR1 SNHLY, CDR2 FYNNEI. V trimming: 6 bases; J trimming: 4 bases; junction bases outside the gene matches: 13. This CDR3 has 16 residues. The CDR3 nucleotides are TGTGCCAGCAGCCTAACCCCAGGGGGCTGGGGCTATGGCTACACCTTC. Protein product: CASSLTPGGWGYGYTF.

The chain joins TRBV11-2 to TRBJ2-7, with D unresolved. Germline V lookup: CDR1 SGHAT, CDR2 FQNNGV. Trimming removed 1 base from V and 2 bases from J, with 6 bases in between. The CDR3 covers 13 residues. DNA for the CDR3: TGTGCCAGCAGCTTAGGGAGACCCTACGAGCAGTACTTC. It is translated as CASSLGRPYEQYF.

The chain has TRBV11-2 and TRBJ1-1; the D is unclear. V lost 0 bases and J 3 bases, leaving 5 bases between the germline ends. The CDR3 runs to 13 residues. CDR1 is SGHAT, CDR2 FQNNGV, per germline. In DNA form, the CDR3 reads TGTGCCAGCAGCTTAGACCTCCACACTGAAGCTTTCTTT. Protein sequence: CASSLDLHTEAFF.

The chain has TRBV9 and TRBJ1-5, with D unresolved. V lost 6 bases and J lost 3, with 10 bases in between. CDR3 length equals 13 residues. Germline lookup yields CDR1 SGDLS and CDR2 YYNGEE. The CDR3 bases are TGTGCCAGCAACGGTGGGCCCAATCAGCCCCAGCATTTT. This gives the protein CASNGGPNQPQHF.

The CDR3 is CAISESGTGVGQYF. As DNA, the CDR3 is TGTGCCATCAGTGAGTCTGGGACAGGGGTCGGGCAGTATTTT. The chain uses TRBV10-3 and TRBJ2-3; TRBD1 aligns across 10 bases. This CDR3 is built from 14 residues. Germline V CDR1 and CDR2: ENHRY, SYGVKD. Unmatched junction bases numbered 5, after V lost 0 bases and J lost 11 bases.

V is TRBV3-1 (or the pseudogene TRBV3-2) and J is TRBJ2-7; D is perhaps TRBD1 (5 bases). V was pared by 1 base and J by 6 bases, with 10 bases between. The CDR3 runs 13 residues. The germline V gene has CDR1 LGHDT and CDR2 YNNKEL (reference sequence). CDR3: CASSQAGSGEQYF. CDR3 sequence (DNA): TGTGCCAGCAGCCAAGCAGGGTCCGGCGAGCAGTACTTC.

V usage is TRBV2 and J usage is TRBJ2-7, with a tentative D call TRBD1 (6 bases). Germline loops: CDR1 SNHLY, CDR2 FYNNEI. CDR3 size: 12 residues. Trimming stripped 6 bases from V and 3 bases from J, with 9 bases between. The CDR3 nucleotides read TGTGCCAGCAGACCGGACAGCTACGAGCAGTACTTC. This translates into CASRPDSYEQYF.

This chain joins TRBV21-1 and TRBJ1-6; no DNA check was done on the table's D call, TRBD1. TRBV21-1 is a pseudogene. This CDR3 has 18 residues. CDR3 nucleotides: TGTGCCAGACAGGGGGGGAACCACTCAAGCTCCTATAATTCACCCCTCCACTTT. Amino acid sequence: CARQGGNHSSSYNSPLHF.

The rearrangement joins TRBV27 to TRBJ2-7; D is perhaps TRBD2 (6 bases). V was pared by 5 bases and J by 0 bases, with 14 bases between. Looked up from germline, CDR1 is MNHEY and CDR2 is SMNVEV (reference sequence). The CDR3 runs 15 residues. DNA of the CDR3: TGTGCCAGCAGTAACCTACGGGGGAGCTCCTACGAGCAGTACTTC. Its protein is CASSNLRGSSYEQYF.

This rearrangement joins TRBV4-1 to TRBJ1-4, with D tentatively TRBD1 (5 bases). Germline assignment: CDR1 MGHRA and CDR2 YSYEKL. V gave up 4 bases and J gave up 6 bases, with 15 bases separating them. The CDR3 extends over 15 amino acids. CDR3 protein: CASSPNRLLDEKLFF. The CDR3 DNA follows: TGCGCCAGCAGCCCGAACAGGCTCCTTGATGAAAAACTGTTTTTT.